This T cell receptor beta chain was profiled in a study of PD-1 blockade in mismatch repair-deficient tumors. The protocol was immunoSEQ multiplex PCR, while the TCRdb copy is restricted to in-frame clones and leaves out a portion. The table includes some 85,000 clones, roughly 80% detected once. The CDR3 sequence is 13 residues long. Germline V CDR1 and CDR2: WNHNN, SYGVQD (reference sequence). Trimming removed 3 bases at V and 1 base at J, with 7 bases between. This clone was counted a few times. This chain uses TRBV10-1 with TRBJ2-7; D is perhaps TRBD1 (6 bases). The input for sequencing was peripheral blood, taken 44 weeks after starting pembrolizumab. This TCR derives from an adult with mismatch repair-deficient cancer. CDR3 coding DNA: TGCGCCAGCAGTGACAGGGGATCCTACGAGCAGTACTTC. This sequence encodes CASSDRGSYEQYF.